These 19 T cell receptor beta chains share one sample of origin, sequenced in a study of T cell responses to AZD1222 COVID-19 vaccine. TCRdb's copy holds only in-frame clones and misses some; the assay was immunoSEQ multiplex PCR. The sample consists of 130,000 to 150,000 clones, 82% of them appearing once. This specimen was peripheral blood, taken on day 0 of MenACWY control vaccination. The receptors were gathered from an adult in good health.

CDR3 nucleotide sequence: TGTGCCAGCAGCTTGTTCTCGGCGGGGAGGACCCGGGGAACCAATGAGCAGTTCTTC. This codes for CASSLFSAGRTRGTNEQFF. This rearrangement joins TRBV5-5 to TRBJ2-1; tentative D call: TRBD2 (6 bases). Germline loops: CDR1 SGHKS, CDR2 YYEKEE (reference sequence). V was shortened by 1 base and J by 6 bases, with 26 bases between the two germline ends. This CDR3 has 19 amino acids.

The chain links TRBV3-1 (or the pseudogene TRBV3-2) to TRBJ1-1, with a tentative D call TRBD1 (5 bases). This CDR3 has 17 amino acids. Between the trimmed V and J ends, which lost 1 base and 1 base, there was a span of 16 bases. The germline V gene has CDR1 LGHDT and CDR2 YNNKEL (reference sequence). The CDR3: CASSQGGAGRRNTEAFF. The CDR3 DNA reads as TGTGCCAGCAGCCAAGGGGGCGCGGGACGGAGGAACACTGAAGCTTTCTTT.

CDR3 sequence (DNA): TGTGCCAGCAGCTCCACCGGTCGGACAGGGCCAACCACCGGGGAGCTGTTTTTT. Translating gives CASSSTGRTGPTTGELFF. The V and J genes are TRBV7-6 and TRBJ2-2, with 8 bases lining up with TRBD1. Trimming removed 4 bases from V and 4 bases from J; junction bases left unmatched: 14. CDR1 is SGHVS, CDR2 FNYEAQ, per germline. The CDR3 has 18 amino acids.

The chain links TRBV30 to TRBJ2-5, with D maybe TRBD2 (7 bases). The V end was cut by 3 bases, the J end by 5 bases, with 10 bases between. This CDR3 spans 12 amino acids. Germline V lookup: CDR1 GTSNPN, CDR2 SVGIG (reference sequence). Here the CDR3 DNA reads TGTGCCTGGAGGGGAGGGGGGGAGACCCAGTACTTC. It specifies CAWRGGGETQYF.

This clone was counted a few times. V is TRBV7-6 and J is TRBJ2-1, with D possibly TRBD1 on 5 matching bases. The V gene lost 5 bases and the J gene lost 3 bases, with 23 bases spanning the gap. Per the germline V gene, CDR1 is SGHVS and CDR2 is FNYEAQ. CDR3 length: 18 amino acids. This CDR3 is CASSTPGPPERGYNEQFF. The CDR3 nucleotides read TGTGCCAGCAGCACACCCGGACCCCCGGAAAGGGGCTACAATGAGCAGTTCTTC.

The V and J genes are TRBV28 and TRBJ1-5, with D unresolved. V gave up 6 bases and J gave up 6 bases, with 18 bases separating them. Germline V lookup: CDR1 MDHEN, CDR2 SYDVKM. This CDR3 contains 15 residues. The CDR3 DNA follows: TGTGCCAGCAGAGAACTCATGGCGGGGAGTCAGCCCCAGCATTTT. Protein: CASRELMAGSQPQHF. Full variable domain (rest looked up from reference TRBV28 and TRBJ1-5): DVKVTQSSRYLVKRTGEKVFLECVQDMDHENMFWYRQDPGLGLRLIYFSYDVKMKEKGDIPEGYSVSREKKERFSLILESASTNQTSMYLCASRELMAGSQPQHFGDGTRLSIL.

The genes are TRBV2 and TRBJ2-3, with unresolved D. Trimming left V 5 bases short and J 6 bases short, with 9 bases between. Germline-derived CDR1 and CDR2 are SNHLY and FYNNEI. This CDR3 spans 12 amino acids. CDR3 residues: CASSRDSDTQYF. The CDR3 DNA reads as TGTGCCAGCAGTAGAGACTCTGATACGCAGTATTTT. Variable domain in full (rest from reference TRBV2 and TRBJ2-3): EPEVTQTPSHQVTQMGQEVILRCVPISNHLYFYWYRQILGQKVEFLVSFYNNEISEKSEIFDDQFSVERPDGSNFTLKIRSTKLEDSAMYFCASSRDSDTQYFGPGTRLTVL.

This chain connects TRBV5-1 to TRBJ1-2; 9 nucleotides match TRBD1. The CDR3 has 14 amino acids. V shed 3 bases, J shed 6 bases, and the junction held 6 bases outside the gene matches. CDR1 is SGHRS, CDR2 YFSETQ, per germline. The CDR3 loop reads CASSYRDRVNGYTF. The CDR3 nucleotides are TGCGCCAGCAGCTACCGGGACAGGGTGAATGGCTACACCTTC.

The chain couples TRBV6-5 to TRBJ1-2; TRBD1 aligns across 8 bases. CDR1 is MNHEY and CDR2 is SVGAGI in the germline V gene. Trimming removed 5 bases from V and 8 bases from J; junction bases left unmatched: 7. The CDR3 totals 13 residues. This CDR3 reads CASSRQGPDGYTF. DNA for the CDR3: TGTGCCAGCAGTCGACAGGGGCCGGACGGCTACACCTTC.

CDR3 region: CASSEGPRAGGNEQFF. The CDR3 DNA reads as TGTGCCAGCAGTGAAGGACCGAGGGCCGGCGGCAATGAGCAGTTCTTC. The rearrangement links TRBV6-1 to TRBJ2-1, with D perhaps matching TRBD2 (5 bases). Germline lookup yields CDR1 MNHNS and CDR2 SASEGT. CDR3 size: 16 residues. Trimming removed 1 base at V and 6 bases at J, with 16 bases between.

The V gene is TRBV27, the J gene TRBJ1-1; D gene unclear. Between the trimmed V and J ends, which lost 2 bases and 11 bases, there was a span of 9 bases. Germline V gene sequence: CDR1 MNHEY, CDR2 SMNVEV (reference sequence). There are 11 residues in the CDR3. CDR3 in amino acids: CASSLGIRAFF. The CDR3 coding sequence is TGTGCCAGCAGTTTAGGGATAAGGGCTTTCTTT.

The genes are TRBV3-1 (or the pseudogene TRBV3-2) and TRBJ2-6; D may be TRBD1 (5 bases). Trimming took off 1 base at V and 0 bases at J, with 13 bases between the two ends. The CDR3 has 18 residues. The germline V gene has CDR1 LGHDT and CDR2 YNNKEL (reference sequence). The CDR3 loop is CASSQGQLTPSGANVLTF. CDR3 DNA: TGTGCCAGCAGCCAAGGACAGCTTACCCCCTCTGGGGCCAACGTCCTGACTTTC.

The genes are TRBV24-1 and TRBJ1-4, with 9 bases identical to TRBD1. V lost 3 bases and J lost 7; bases outside the gene matches: 8. The germline gives CDR1 KGHDR, CDR2 SFDVKD. The CDR3 covers 16 residues. The DNA for the CDR3 is TGTGCCACCAGTGATCCTAGGACAGGGGAAACTGAAAAACTGTTTTTT. It encodes CATSDPRTGETEKLFF.

The chain employs TRBV7-9 and TRBJ2-1; the D gene could be TRBD1 or TRBD2 (5 bases each). Looked up from germline, CDR1 is SEHNR and CDR2 is FQNEAQ (reference sequence). The CDR3 totals 14 residues. The ends were cut back, 8 bases at V and 2 bases at J, with 13 bases in the middle. CDR3 nucleotide sequence: TGTGCCAGCCGAGGCAGGGAGACCTACAATGAGCAGTTCTTC. It is translated as CASRGRETYNEQFF.

The CDR3 region is CASRAAGYEKLFF. The CDR3 nucleotides are TGTGCCAGTCGGGCAGCAGGATATGAAAAACTGTTTTTT. The V and J genes are TRBV6-5 and TRBJ1-4; D is undetermined. Trimming took 9 bases from V and 6 from J, leaving 14 bases between them. The CDR3 is 13 residues long. CDR1 and CDR2 (germline): MNHEY, SVGAGI.

The gene calls are TRBV24-1 and TRBJ1-1; TRBD1 is a possible D gene (5 bases). V lost 7 bases and J lost 4, with 21 bases in between. The germline gives CDR1 KGHDR, CDR2 SFDVKD. This CDR3 has 16 residues. CDR3 nucleotide sequence: TGTGCCACCAGCGCCCGGGGCCGGGAAAGTGTCACTGAAGCTTTCTTT. Its protein product is CATSARGRESVTEAFF.

The chain recombines TRBV19 with TRBJ1-5, with TRBD1 matching over 9 bases. Germline CDR1 and CDR2: LNHDA and SQIVND (reference sequence). V trimming: 3 bases; J trimming: 4 bases; junction bases outside the gene matches: 7. This CDR3 has 16 residues. CDR3: CASSIVTQGANQPQHF. The CDR3 nucleotides are TGTGCCAGTAGTATCGTGACACAGGGGGCGAATCAGCCCCAGCATTTT.

This sequence joins TRBV9 and TRBJ2-3, with a possible D match to TRBD2 (6 bases). Germline lookup yields CDR1 SGDLS and CDR2 YYNGEE. The CDR3 has 15 residues. Between the trimmed V and J ends, which lost 1 base and 0 bases, there was a span of 9 bases. DNA for the CDR3: TGTGCCAGCAGCGTAACGGGGACTAGCACAGATACGCAGTATTTT. It encodes CASSVTGTSTDTQYF. The whole variable domain, filled in from reference TRBV9 and TRBJ2-3, reads DSGVTQTPKHLITATGQRVTLRCSPRSGDLSVYWYQQSLDQGLQFLIQYYNGEERAKGNILERFSAQQFPDLHSELNLSSLELGDSALYFCASSVTGTSTDTQYFGPGTRLTVL.

The chain joins TRBV5-1 to TRBJ1-2; no reliable D call. V lost 5 bases to trimming and J lost 4 bases, with 12 bases between them. The CDR3 consists of 13 residues. Looked up from germline, CDR1 is SGHRS and CDR2 is YFSETQ. CDR3 in DNA: TGCGCCAGCAGTCAACATGCGTCCTATGGCTACACCTTC. It codes for CASSQHASYGYTF.